One T cell receptor beta chain is described in this entry. The antigen is not known. The data are from a study of response to subunit inactivated influenza vaccine. General study results and limits: Each seasonal flu vaccination may recruit only limited new T cells, authors suggested.

Each CDR3 protein gets one entry after TCRdb re-called the RT-PCR reads with MiXCR. The data hold approximately 200,000 distinct CDR3 sequences, with roughly an eighth observed a single time. This CDR3 is built from 13 residues. V shed 0 bases and J shed 8 bases, with 9 bases lying between them. Sequences were derived from CD8+ T cells sorted from PBMCs, sampled less than 6 days after vaccination. The receptor was derived from a man aged 50 to 59 who received an inactivated influenza vaccine. The rearrangement joins TRBV5-7 to TRBJ2-1; D is unresolved. TRBV5-7 is an ORF, and what it does is uncertain. Here the CDR3 reads CASSLVRCHEQFF. The CDR3 DNA sequence: TGTGCCAGCAGCTTGGTAAGGTGCCATGAGCAGTTCTTC.